The 25 T cell receptor beta chains below were found in one sample sequenced in a study of T cells in localized non-small cell lung cancer. Repertoires were generated with immunoSEQ multiplex PCR, while TCRdb's copy carries only in-frame clones and drops some. This sample has about 27,000 clones; approximately 91% occur once, and the top ten carry over 13%. Material: peripheral blood, obtained before any cancer treatment. The receptor set was obtained from a female donor at least 60 years old with stage II squamous cell lung carcinoma.

CDR3 sequence (DNA): TGTGCCAGCTCTCTCACTCGGACAGAGGGAAACACCATATATTTT. This gives the protein CASSLTRTEGNTIYF. V gene TRBV18 combines with J gene TRBJ1-3, with a possible D match to TRBD1 (6 bases). Trimming pared 6 bases from V and 4 bases from J, leaving 16 bases between. CDR3 size: 15 residues. Per germline, CDR1 KGHSH and CDR2 LQKENI.

The V and J genes are TRBV19 and TRBJ1-4; no clear D. The germline gives CDR1 LNHDA, CDR2 SQIVND (reference sequence). V lost 5 bases and J 4 bases, leaving 11 bases between the germline ends. This CDR3 has 14 residues. The CDR3 loop is CASSPPGGNEKLFF. CDR3 nucleotides: TGTGCCAGTAGTCCTCCGGGAGGTAATGAAAAACTGTTTTTT. The complete variable domain, with remaining parts taken from reference TRBV19 and TRBJ1-4, reads DGGITQSPKYLFRKEGQNVTLSCEQNLNHDAMYWYRQDPGQGLRLIYYSQIVNDFQKGDIAEGYSVSREKKESFPLTVTSAQKNPTAFYLCASSPPGGNEKLFFGSGTQLSVL.

The chain carries TRBV7-6 and TRBJ2-3; D unresolved. CDR3 length: 14 residues. V was pared by 3 bases and J by 2 bases, with 9 bases between. CDR1 is SGHVS and CDR2 is FNYEAQ in the germline V gene. The CDR3 nucleotides read TGTGCCAGCAGCTTGAGAAGGGACACAGATACGCAGTATTTT. Amino acid sequence: CASSLRRDTDTQYF.

The chain carries TRBV29-1 and TRBJ2-5, with D perhaps matching TRBD2 (5 bases). Germline CDR1 reads SQVTM; CDR2 reads ANQGSEA. The CDR3 contains 12 residues. The V and J ends lost 4 bases and 4 bases respectively, with 10 bases between them. Here the CDR3 reads CSVAGDGETQYF. CDR3 bases: TGCAGCGTTGCCGGGGATGGAGAGACCCAGTACTTC.

This chain links TRBV5-6 with TRBJ2-6; D is possibly TRBD1 (6 bases). V was clipped by 5 bases and J by 0 bases, with 18 bases between them. CDR3 length: 18 residues. Germline values: CDR1 SGHDT, CDR2 YYEEEE. The CDR3 here is CASSFPGTYPSGANVLTF. The CDR3 coding sequence is TGTGCCAGCAGTTTTCCCGGGACATACCCCTCTGGGGCCAACGTCCTGACTTTC.

CDR3 sequence reads: CSVDPYSGGSRIREAFF. The CDR3 bases are TGCAGCGTTGACCCGTACTCAGGGGGCTCCCGTATTAGGGAAGCTTTCTTT. The chain carries TRBV29-1 and TRBJ1-1; 8 positions match TRBD1. V lost 3 bases, J lost 8 bases, and 20 bases stayed unmatched. The germline CDR1 and CDR2 sequences are SQVTM and ANQGSEA. The length of the CDR3 is 17 residues.

This clone was recorded once. The V gene is TRBV6-6, the J gene TRBJ1-4; 8 positions agree with TRBD1. The germline V gene has CDR1 MNHNY and CDR2 SVGAGI (reference sequence). The length of the CDR3 is 16 residues. The V gene end was trimmed by 0 bases and the J gene end by 4 bases; junction bases not matched to a gene: 4. The CDR3 here is CASSYSPTGVNEKLFF. The CDR3 DNA follows: TGTGCCAGCAGTTACTCTCCGACAGGGGTTAATGAAAAACTGTTTTTT.

The V call is TRBV6-6, the J call TRBJ2-5; D not resolved. CDR3 length equals 13 residues. Germline V CDR1 and CDR2: MNHNY, SVGAGI (reference sequence). V lost 5 bases and J 3 bases, leaving 10 bases between the germline ends. The CDR3 bases are TGTGCCAGCAGTCGTCAAGCTAAAGAGACCCAGTACTTC. Translated, it gives CASSRQAKETQYF.

The rearrangement uses TRBV6-5 and TRBJ1-5; TRBD1 matches at 7 bases. The CDR3 has 14 residues. Trimming cost V 5 bases and J 2 bases; bases outside gene matches: 3. Germline V gives CDR1 MNHEY, CDR2 SVGAGI. This CDR3 reads CASSPGTGNQPQHF. In DNA form, the CDR3 reads TGTGCCAGCAGTCCCGGGACAGGCAATCAGCCCCAGCATTTT.

The CDR3 DNA is TGTGCCTGTGAGAGAGGAAACACCATATATTTT. Residues: CACERGNTIYF. The genes are TRBV30 and TRBJ1-3; D remains unclear. The CDR3 contains 11 residues. Germline CDR1 GTSNPN, CDR2 SVGIG (reference sequence). V was clipped by 6 bases and J by 4 bases, with 7 bases between them.

CDR3: CASSSGTSGGSGELFF. The CDR3 bases are TGTGCCAGCAGCTCAGGGACTAGCGGGGGGTCCGGGGAGCTGTTTTTT. V gene TRBV11-3 combines with J gene TRBJ2-2; 15 bases map to TRBD2. The V segment lost 4 bases and the J segment 6 bases; nucleotides outside the gene matches: 3. There are 16 residues in the CDR3. CDR1 is SGHNT, CDR2 YENEEA, per germline.

The J gene is TRBJ1-1, the V gene TRBV5-6; no reliable D call. V gave up 0 bases and J gave up 1 base, with 7 bases separating them. CDR3 size: 14 residues. Germline CDR1 SGHDT, CDR2 YYEEEE. CDR3 DNA sequence: TGTGCCAGCAGCTTGGGGGTCTCGAACACTGAAGCTTTCTTT. As protein: CASSLGVSNTEAFF.

This rearrangement joins TRBV5-1 to TRBJ2-7; either TRBD1 or TRBD2 may supply D (5 bases each). The CDR3 loop spans 16 amino acids. Looked up from germline, CDR1 is SGHRS and CDR2 is YFSETQ. The V and J ends lost 2 bases and 7 bases respectively, with 22 bases between them. CDR3 sequence reads: CASSLLGVEGSGEQYF. The CDR3 DNA sequence: TGCGCCAGCAGCTTACTGGGGGTTGAGGGCTCGGGGGAGCAGTACTTC.

The chain is built from TRBV2 and TRBJ1-5; TRBD1 aligns across 7 bases. The germline V gene has CDR1 SNHLY and CDR2 FYNNEI. Losses at the gene ends were 6 bases for V and 9 bases for J; bases not matched to a gene: 14. CDR3 size: 15 residues. DNA for the CDR3: TGTGCCAGCAGACACGGGACAGACGTCCATCGGCCCCAGCATTTT. It translates to CASRHGTDVHRPQHF.

The chain combines TRBV4-2 with TRBJ2-1, with unresolved D. CDR1 and CDR2 (germline): LGHNA, YNFKEQ. V was cut by 1 base and J by 3 bases, with 10 bases left in between. The CDR3 extends over 15 amino acids. The CDR3 sequence: CASSQALADYNEQFF. DNA of the CDR3: TGTGCCAGCAGCCAAGCGCTGGCGGACTACAATGAGCAGTTCTTC.

The J gene is TRBJ1-2, the V gene TRBV9; maybe TRBD1 (6 bases). CDR1 SGDLS and CDR2 YYNGEE come from the germline V gene. Trimming took 3 bases from V and 5 from J, leaving 8 bases between them. The CDR3 contains 12 residues. CDR3 residues: CASSEGVYGYTF. The CDR3 DNA sequence: TGTGCCAGCAGCGAGGGGGTATATGGCTACACCTTC.

The rearrangement joins TRBV7-9 to TRBJ1-3; D is possibly TRBD1 (5 bases). The germline V gene has CDR1 SEHNR and CDR2 FQNEAQ (reference sequence). The CDR3 spans 15 residues. The V and J ends lost 5 bases and 0 bases respectively, with 11 bases between them. CDR3 in amino acids: CASSPGLLSGNTIYF. For the CDR3, the DNA is TGTGCCAGCAGCCCGGGACTTCTCTCTGGAAACACCATATATTTT.

The chain recombines TRBV12-5 with TRBJ2-1; possible D gene TRBD1, 6 bases. The CDR3 extends over 13 amino acids. V was clipped by 6 bases and J by 5 bases, with 11 bases between them. CDR1 is LGHNT and CDR2 is FRNRAP in the germline V gene. Written as DNA, the CDR3 is TGTGCTAGTGGCCCCGACAGGCACAATGAGCAGTTCTTC. Protein sequence: CASGPDRHNEQFF.

The chain has TRBV7-2 and TRBJ1-5; TRBD1 aligns across 7 bases. Germline V gives CDR1 SGHTA, CDR2 FQGNSA. J gave up 6 bases and V 5 bases, and 7 bases lay outside the gene matches. This CDR3 has 14 amino acids. The DNA of the CDR3 is TGTGCCAGCAGCCCCGAGACAGGGCTTCAGCCCCAGCATTTT. It translates to CASSPETGLQPQHF. The full variable domain, with the rest looked up from reference TRBV7-2 and TRBJ1-5, is GAGVSQSPSNKVTEKGKDVELRCDPISGHTALYWYRQSLGQGLEFLIYFQGNSAPDKSGLPSDRFSAERTGGSVSTLTIQRTQQEDSAVYLCASSPETGLQPQHFGDGTRLSIL.

The chain employs TRBV5-1 and TRBJ2-7; 8 nucleotides align to TRBD1. The CDR3 covers 14 residues. Germline V CDR1 and CDR2: SGHRS, YFSETQ. The V gene end was trimmed by 5 bases and the J gene end by 7 bases; junction bases not matched to a gene: 11. The CDR3 DNA reads TGCGCCAGCAGGCTTACCCCAGGGGGCAGTGAGCAGTACTTC. It encodes CASRLTPGGSEQYF. The whole variable domain, remainder taken from reference TRBV5-1 and TRBJ2-7, is KAGVTQTPRYLIKTRGQQVTLSCSPISGHRSVSWYQQTPGQGLQFLFEYFSETQRNKGNFPGRFSGRQFSNSRSEMNVSTLELGDSALYLCASRLTPGGSEQYFGPGTRLTVT.

The CDR3 reads CASSSHRFLPGGSYNEQFF. The CDR3 DNA is TGTGCCAGCAGCAGCCACAGATTCCTTCCGGGCGGGTCCTACAATGAGCAGTTCTTC. The V and J genes are TRBV28 and TRBJ2-1, with D perhaps matching TRBD2 (5 bases). Germline-derived CDR1 and CDR2 are MDHEN and SYDVKM. The CDR3 runs to 19 residues. The V end lost 6 bases, the J end lost 1 base, and 25 bases lay between the germline ends.

The chain couples TRBV18 to TRBJ1-1; possible D gene TRBD1, 6 bases. The CDR3 is 15 residues long. Germline CDR1 reads KGHSH; CDR2 reads LQKENI. Trimming stripped 3 bases from V and 1 base from J, with 12 bases between. This CDR3 is CASSPQGMENTEAFF. CDR3 in DNA: TGTGCCAGCTCACCCCAGGGGATGGAGAACACTGAAGCTTTCTTT.

The V and J genes are TRBV28 and TRBJ2-1, with a possible D match to TRBD2 (6 bases). The CDR3 covers 15 residues. CDR1 is MDHEN and CDR2 is SYDVKM in the germline V gene. Trimming shortened V by 0 bases and J by 4 bases, and 10 bases separated the two germline ends. DNA for the CDR3: TGTGCCAGCAGTTTATGGGACTATCCTTACAATGAGCAGTTCTTC. It encodes CASSLWDYPYNEQFF.

The genes are TRBV7-2 and TRBJ1-2; the match to TRBD1 covers 7 bases. Germline V lookup: CDR1 SGHTA, CDR2 FQGNSA. This CDR3 is 9 amino acids long. The CDR3, as DNA: TGTGTCACAGGGGTAGGCTACACCTTC. It codes for CVTGVGYTF.

The chain is built from TRBV10-1 and TRBJ1-5; 7 nucleotides agree with TRBD1. Germline CDR1 WNHNN, CDR2 SYGVQD (reference sequence). V lost 10 bases to trimming and J lost 3 bases; unmatched junction nucleotides: 15. CDR3 length: 16 amino acids. CDR3 sequence (DNA): TGCGCCACCTTTAGTGGGGACGGGACAGACAATCAGCCCCAGCATTTT. Translated, it gives CATFSGDGTDNQPQHF.